Presented here are 19 T cell receptor beta chains from one specimen sequenced in a study of blood T cell repertoires in COVID-19. TCRdb keeps only in-frame clones here, not all; method: immunoSEQ multiplex PCR. The sample lists 150,000 to 200,000 clones, 88% occurring once. The sequenced material came from peripheral blood. The receptors come from a man between 60 and 75 years old with acute or convalescent COVID-19.

The rearrangement links TRBV19 to TRBJ1-2; D is unclear. The germline gives CDR1 LNHDA, CDR2 SQIVND (reference sequence). V was trimmed by 3 bases and J by 0 bases, leaving 11 bases between them. The CDR3 is made up of 15 amino acids. The CDR3 DNA reads as TGTGCCAGTAGTATTGGGAGCAGCTCTAACTATGGCTACACCTTC. Translation: CASSIGSSSNYGYTF.

This chain connects TRBV5-4 to TRBJ1-1, with TRBD1 matching over 9 bases. CDR1 SGHNT and CDR2 YYREEE come from the germline V gene (reference sequence). CDR3 length: 15 residues. V lost 1 base to trimming and J lost 0 bases; unmatched junction nucleotides: 1. The CDR3 reads CASSLRDRVNTEAFF. CDR3 nucleotide sequence: TGTGCCAGCAGCTTGCGGGACAGGGTGAACACTGAAGCTTTCTTT. Full variable domain (missing parts from reference TRBV5-4 and TRBJ1-1): ETGVTQSPTHLIKTRGQQVTLRCSSQSGHNTVSWYQQALGQGPQFIFQYYREEENGRGNFPPRFSGLQFPNYSSELNVNALELDDSALYLCASSLRDRVNTEAFFGQGTRLTVV.

The CDR3 nucleotides are TGTGCCAGCAGTAGGCAGGGGGCTGGACGTGAGCAGTTCTTC. Translated: CASSRQGAGREQFF. The chain links TRBV27 to TRBJ2-1, with 8 nucleotides matching TRBD1. J was trimmed by 9 bases and V by 5 bases; bases with no gene match: 9. The CDR3 has 14 residues. The germline gives CDR1 MNHEY, CDR2 SMNVEV (reference sequence).

The gene calls are TRBV3-1 (or the pseudogene TRBV3-2) and TRBJ1-3, with a weak D call TRBD1 (6 bases). The CDR3 extends over 15 amino acids. Looked up from germline, CDR1 is LGHDT and CDR2 is YNNKEL (reference sequence). The V gene lost 0 bases and the J gene lost 3 bases, with 9 bases spanning the gap. CDR3 sequence (DNA): TGTGCCAGCAGCCAAGACGCAGGGGTTGGAAACACCATATATTTT. Its protein product is CASSQDAGVGNTIYF.

The genes are TRBV2 and TRBJ1-1, with D possibly matching TRBD1 (6 bases). This CDR3 comprises 15 residues. Deletions cut 6 bases from V and 1 base from J, with 15 bases between. Looked up from germline, CDR1 is SNHLY and CDR2 is FYNNEI. The CDR3 spells CASRWTALTNTEAFF. DNA for the CDR3: TGTGCCAGCAGATGGACAGCTTTAACGAACACTGAAGCTTTCTTT. The variable domain in full, completed from reference TRBV2 and TRBJ1-1, reads EPEVTQTPSHQVTQMGQEVILRCVPISNHLYFYWYRQILGQKVEFLVSFYNNEISEKSEIFDDQFSVERPDGSNFTLKIRSTKLEDSAMYFCASRWTALTNTEAFFGQGTRLTVV.

This chain joins TRBV19 and TRBJ1-2; a weak D match, TRBD1 (6 bases). The V and J ends lost 3 bases and 5 bases respectively, with 10 bases between them. The CDR3 runs 13 residues. CDR1 is LNHDA, CDR2 SQIVND, per germline (reference sequence). CDR3 nucleotide sequence: TGTGCCAGTAGTATCGGGACACTGTATGGCTACACCTTC. It is translated as CASSIGTLYGYTF.

The chain is built from TRBV6-5 and TRBJ2-7; 12 positions agree with TRBD2. The CDR3 is 14 residues long. After removal of 6 bases from V and 6 bases from J, the junction contained 6 bases not matched to a gene. CDR1 and CDR2 from the germline V gene are MNHEY and SVGAGI. As DNA, the CDR3 is TGTGCCAGCAGATCTAGCGGGGGGGCCCCCGAGCAGTACGTC. Its translation is CASRSSGGAPEQYV.

This clone was recorded once. The chain is built from TRBV19 and TRBJ1-5; no clear D gene. The CDR3 length is 14 residues. Germline V gives CDR1 LNHDA, CDR2 SQIVND (reference sequence). Trimming took off 2 bases at V and 5 bases at J, with 10 bases between the two ends. The CDR3 coding sequence is TGTGCCAGTAGTATAAAGAGGAGGTATCAGCCCCAGCATTTT. This codes for CASSIKRRYQPQHF.

This chain connects TRBV4-3 to TRBJ2-7; possible D gene TRBD1, 5 bases. Trimming took 1 base from V and 2 from J, leaving 12 bases between them. Germline V gene lookup returns CDR1 LGHNA and CDR2 YSLEER. This CDR3 region has 15 residues. The CDR3 reads CASSQVVDSTYEQYF. The DNA of the CDR3 is TGCGCCAGCAGCCAAGTCGTCGACAGTACCTACGAGCAGTACTTC.

In nucleotides, the CDR3 is TGTGCCAGCAGCCCCCCCCAGGGTGAGCAGTACTTC. Translation gives CASSPPQGEQYF. The chain links TRBV14 to TRBJ2-7; tentative D call: TRBD1 (5 bases). Trimming stripped 4 bases from V and 7 bases from J, with 11 bases between. This CDR3 is built from 12 residues. The germline V gene has CDR1 SGHDN and CDR2 FVKESK.

The CDR3 sequence is CASSFGTGGGYTF. The CDR3 DNA reads TGTGCCAGCAGCTTCGGGACAGGGGGAGGCTACACCTTC. The gene calls are TRBV7-2 and TRBJ1-2, with TRBD1 matching 11 bases. Looked up from germline, CDR1 is SGHTA and CDR2 is FQGNSA. The CDR3 has 13 residues. Trimming cost V 3 bases and J 8 bases; bases outside gene matches: 2. The full variable domain, in which reference TRBV7-2 and TRBJ1-2 provide the parts outside the CDR3, is GAGVSQSPSNKVTEKGKDVELRCDPISGHTALYWYRQSLGQGLEFLIYFQGNSAPDKSGLPSDRFSAERTGGSVSTLTIQRTQQEDSAVYLCASSFGTGGGYTFGSGTRLTVV.

The chain employs TRBV12-1 and TRBJ1-5; TRBD1, as called in the table, went unchecked against the DNA. TRBV12-1 is deemed a pseudogene. The CDR3 extends over 17 amino acids. Written as DNA, the CDR3 is TGTGCCAGAAGATCGGGACAGGGGGCCACGGGCAATCAGCCCCAGCATTTT. This codes for CARRSGQGATGNQPQHF.

The gene calls are TRBV3-1 (or the pseudogene TRBV3-2) and TRBJ2-7, with TRBD2 matching over 13 bases. The CDR3 has 15 residues. Germline lookup yields CDR1 LGHDT and CDR2 YNNKEL (reference sequence). V lost 9 bases and J lost 2; bases outside the gene matches: 7. This chain's CDR3 is CASTSGRASTYEQYF. The DNA of the CDR3 is TGTGCCAGTACTAGCGGGAGGGCCTCAACCTACGAGCAGTACTTC.

This chain joins TRBV24-1 and TRBJ2-1; 7 bases fit TRBD1. After removal of 3 bases from V and 5 bases from J, the junction contained 6 bases not matched to a gene. This CDR3 spans 15 amino acids. Looked up from germline, CDR1 is KGHDR and CDR2 is SFDVKD. The CDR3 protein is CATSDARTGDNEQFF. The DNA for the CDR3 is TGTGCCACCAGTGATGCACGGACAGGAGACAATGAGCAGTTCTTC.

The chain recombines TRBV9 with TRBJ1-1; TRBD1 matches at 7 bases. This CDR3 region has 14 residues. Losses at the gene ends were 4 bases for V and 4 bases for J; bases not matched to a gene: 7. Looked up from germline, CDR1 is SGDLS and CDR2 is YYNGEE. The CDR3 reads CASSSGTVSTEAFF. The CDR3 coding sequence is TGTGCCAGCAGCTCCGGGACAGTTAGCACTGAAGCTTTCTTT.

The J gene is TRBJ1-1, the V gene TRBV12-3 or TRBV12-4; tentatively, D is TRBD1 (6 bases). The V end was cut by 7 bases, the J end by 3 bases, with 12 bases between. CDR3 length equals 13 residues. The CDR3 sequence is CASNPDSYTEAFF. CDR3 coding DNA: TGTGCCAGCAACCCGGACAGTTACACTGAAGCTTTCTTT.

The chain joins TRBV27 to TRBJ2-5; 11 nucleotides line up with TRBD1. Trimming took 2 bases from V and 5 from J; bases not matched to a gene: 4. Germline V gene data show CDR1 as MNHEY and CDR2 as SMNVEV (reference sequence). This CDR3 has 15 amino acids. CDR3 sequence reads: CASSLGQGAGETQYF. The CDR3 nucleotides are TGTGCCAGCAGTTTAGGACAGGGGGCAGGGGAGACCCAGTACTTC.

A word on this clone: Other DNA sequences of this sample code for an identical CDR3. J is TRBJ1-2 and V is TRBV27, with 8 bases that match TRBD1. There are 14 residues in the CDR3. CDR1 MNHEY and CDR2 SMNVEV come from the germline V gene (reference sequence). V gave up 5 bases and J gave up 2 bases; unmatched junction bases: 4. The CDR3 nucleotides are TGTGCCAGCAGTCCTAGGACAGGGAACTATGGCTACACCTTC. Its translation: CASSPRTGNYGYTF.

J is TRBJ2-3 and V is TRBV19; TRBD2 aligns across 7 bases. J gave up 1 base and V 3 bases, and 7 bases lay outside the gene matches. CDR1 and CDR2 from the germline V gene are LNHDA and SQIVND (reference sequence). There are 16 residues in the CDR3. The CDR3 sequence: CASSIRGVAGTDTQYF. In DNA form, the CDR3 reads TGTGCCAGTAGTATTCGGGGGGTAGCGGGCACAGATACGCAGTATTTT.